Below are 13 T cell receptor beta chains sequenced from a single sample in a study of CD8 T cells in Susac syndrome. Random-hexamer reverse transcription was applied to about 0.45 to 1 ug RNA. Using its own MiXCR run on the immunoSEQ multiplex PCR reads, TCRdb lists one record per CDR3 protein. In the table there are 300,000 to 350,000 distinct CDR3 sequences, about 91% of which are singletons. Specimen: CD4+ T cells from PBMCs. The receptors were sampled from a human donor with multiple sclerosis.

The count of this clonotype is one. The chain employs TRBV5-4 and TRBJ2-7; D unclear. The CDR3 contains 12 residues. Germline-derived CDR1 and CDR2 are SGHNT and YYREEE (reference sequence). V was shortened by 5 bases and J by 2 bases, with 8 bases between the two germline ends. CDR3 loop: CASSYYTYEQYF. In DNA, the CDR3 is TGTGCCAGCAGTTATTACACCTACGAGCAGTACTTC.

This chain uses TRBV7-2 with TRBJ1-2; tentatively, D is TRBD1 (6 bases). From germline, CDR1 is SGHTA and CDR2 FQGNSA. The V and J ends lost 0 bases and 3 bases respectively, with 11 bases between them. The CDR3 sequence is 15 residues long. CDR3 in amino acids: CASSLAGANHYGYTF. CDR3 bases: TGTGCCAGCAGCTTAGCGGGGGCCAACCACTATGGCTACACCTTC.

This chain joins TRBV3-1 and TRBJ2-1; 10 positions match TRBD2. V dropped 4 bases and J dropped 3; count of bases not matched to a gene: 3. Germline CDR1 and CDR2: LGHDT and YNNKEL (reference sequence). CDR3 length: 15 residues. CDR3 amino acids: CASSLLAGVYNEQFF. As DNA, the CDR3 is TGTGCCAGCAGCCTCCTAGCGGGAGTCTACAATGAGCAGTTCTTC.

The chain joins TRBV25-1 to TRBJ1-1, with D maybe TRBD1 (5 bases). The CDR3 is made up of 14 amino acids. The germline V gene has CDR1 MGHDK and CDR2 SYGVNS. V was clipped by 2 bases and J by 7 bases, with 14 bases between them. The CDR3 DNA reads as TGTGCCAGCAGTGAAGTCGGAGAGGGGTATGAAGCTTTCTTT. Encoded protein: CASSEVGEGYEAFF.

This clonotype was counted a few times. CDR3 loop: CASSSRTGAETQYF. CDR3 DNA: TGTGCCAGCAGTTCCCGGACAGGGGCAGAGACCCAGTACTTC. V gene TRBV12-3 or TRBV12-4 combines with J gene TRBJ2-5, with TRBD1 matching 9 bases. The CDR3 is 14 amino acids. V gave up 4 bases and J gave up 4 bases; unmatched junction bases: 4.

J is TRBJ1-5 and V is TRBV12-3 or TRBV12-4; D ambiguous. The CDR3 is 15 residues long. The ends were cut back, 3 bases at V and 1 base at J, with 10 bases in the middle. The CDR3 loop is CASSLTRRSNQPQHF. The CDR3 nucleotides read TGTGCCAGCAGTTTGACCAGGAGGAGCAATCAGCCCCAGCATTTT.

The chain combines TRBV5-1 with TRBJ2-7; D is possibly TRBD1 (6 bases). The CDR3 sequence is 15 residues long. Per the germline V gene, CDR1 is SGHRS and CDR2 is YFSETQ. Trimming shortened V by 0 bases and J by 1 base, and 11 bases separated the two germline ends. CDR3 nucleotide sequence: TGCGCCAGCAGCTTGGACAGGGCCGTTTCCTACGAGCAGTACTTC. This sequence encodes CASSLDRAVSYEQYF.

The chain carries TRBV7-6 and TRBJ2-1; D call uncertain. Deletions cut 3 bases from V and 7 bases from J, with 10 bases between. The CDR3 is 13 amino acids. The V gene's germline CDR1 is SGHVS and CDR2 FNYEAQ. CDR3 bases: TGTGCCAGCAGCTTGGGGTCAGTGAATGAGCAGTTCTTC. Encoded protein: CASSLGSVNEQFF.

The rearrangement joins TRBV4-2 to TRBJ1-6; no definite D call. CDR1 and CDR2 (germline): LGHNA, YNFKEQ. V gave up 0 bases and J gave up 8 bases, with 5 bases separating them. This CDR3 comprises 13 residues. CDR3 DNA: TGTGCCAGCAGCCAAGAGCTGGATTCACCCCTCCACTTT. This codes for CASSQELDSPLHF.

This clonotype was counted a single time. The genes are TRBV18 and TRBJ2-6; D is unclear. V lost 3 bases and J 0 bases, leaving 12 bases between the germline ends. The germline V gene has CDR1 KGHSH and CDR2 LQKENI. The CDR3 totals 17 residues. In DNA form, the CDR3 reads TGTGCCAGCTCACCTCGGCCAACCACCTCTGGGGCCAACGTCCTGACTTTC. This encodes CASSPRPTTSGANVLTF.

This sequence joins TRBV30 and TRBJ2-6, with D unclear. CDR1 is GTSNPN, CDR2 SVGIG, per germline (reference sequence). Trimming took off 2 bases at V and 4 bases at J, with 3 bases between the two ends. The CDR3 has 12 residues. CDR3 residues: CAWSPGANVLTF. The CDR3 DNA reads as TGTGCCTGGAGTCCCGGGGCCAACGTCCTGACTTTC.

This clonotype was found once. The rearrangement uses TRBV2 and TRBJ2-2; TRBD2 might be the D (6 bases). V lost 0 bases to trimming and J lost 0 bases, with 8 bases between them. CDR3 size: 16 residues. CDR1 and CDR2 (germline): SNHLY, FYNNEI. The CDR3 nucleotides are TGTGCCAGCAGTGAAGCTGGCGGGACGAACACCGGGGAGCTGTTTTTT. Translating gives CASSEAGGTNTGELFF. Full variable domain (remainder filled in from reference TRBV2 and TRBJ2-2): EPEVTQTPSHQVTQMGQEVILRCVPISNHLYFYWYRQILGQKVEFLVSFYNNEISEKSEIFDDQFSVERPDGSNFTLKIRSTKLEDSAMYFCASSEAGGTNTGELFFGEGSRLTVL.

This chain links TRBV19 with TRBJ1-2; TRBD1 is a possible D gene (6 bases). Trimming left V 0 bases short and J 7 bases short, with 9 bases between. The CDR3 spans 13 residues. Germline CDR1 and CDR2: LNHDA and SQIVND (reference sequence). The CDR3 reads CASSIDQGSGYTF. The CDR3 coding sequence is TGTGCCAGTAGTATAGATCAGGGGAGTGGCTACACCTTC.